The 14 T cell receptor beta chains below come from one sample, sequenced in a study of blood T cells in healthy people across ages. A sample-barcoded 5' primer and a J-beta primer mix were used in a second PCR of roughly 7 to 11 cycles. TCRdb processed the 5' RACE reads anew with MiXCR; each CDR3 protein has one entry. The sample records 650,000 to 900,000 distinct CDR3 sequences, around 62% being singletons. The sequenced sample consisted of blood. The receptors were gathered from a man aged 25-40 years in good health.

This clonotype was detected a few times. The chain couples TRBV6-2 or TRBV6-3 to TRBJ2-7, with TRBD1 as a possible D gene (6 bases). This CDR3 comprises 15 residues. The V end was cut by 6 bases, the J end by 0 bases, with 15 bases between. In germline, CDR1 is MNHEY, CDR2 SVGEGT. In nucleotides, the CDR3 is TGTGCCAGCAGCACCGGGACAATGAGCTCCTACGAGCAGTACTTC. Translation: CASSTGTMSSYEQYF.

CDR3 loop: CASSSSGGLGNEQFF. CDR3 coding DNA: TGTGCCAGCAGCTCATCCGGAGGTTTGGGGAATGAGCAGTTCTTC. This chain joins TRBV12-3 or TRBV12-4 and TRBJ2-1; a weak D match, TRBD2 (5 bases). V gave up 6 bases and J gave up 7 bases, with 19 bases separating them. The CDR3 loop spans 15 amino acids.

This clonotype has just one count. The rearrangement links TRBV20-1 to TRBJ2-1; 9 bases align to TRBD2. V trimming: 7 bases; J trimming: 8 bases; junction bases outside the gene matches: 9. The CDR3 contains 13 residues. Germline V gives CDR1 DFQATT, CDR2 SNEGSKA (reference sequence). The CDR3 sequence: CSGIAGAVDEQFF. CDR3 DNA sequence: TGCAGTGGCATAGCGGGGGCTGTCGATGAGCAGTTCTTC.

This clonotype was observed a single time. The chain carries TRBV7-3 and TRBJ1-6; unclear D gene. Germline CDR1 is SGHTA and CDR2 is FQGTGA. V was clipped by 8 bases and J by 6 bases, with 11 bases between them. This CDR3 is 13 amino acids long. This CDR3 is CASGPQANSPLHF. The CDR3 coding sequence is TGTGCCAGCGGCCCGCAGGCTAATTCACCCCTCCACTTT.

The genes are TRBV7-2 and TRBJ1-2; TRBD1 matches 11 bases. The germline gives CDR1 SGHTA, CDR2 FQGNSA. CDR3 length equals 15 residues. Germline trimming cut 3 bases from V and 7 bases from J; bases unmatched to any gene: 7. The CDR3 bases are TGTGCCAGCAGCTTGCACCGGACAGGGGGCTCTGGCTACACCTTC. This codes for CASSLHRTGGSGYTF.

This clonotype was detected a few times. The V and J genes are TRBV4-3 and TRBJ2-5; 10 bases align to TRBD2. J gave up 4 bases and V 2 bases, and 4 bases lay outside the gene matches. The CDR3 consists of 15 residues. CDR1 and CDR2 (germline): LGHNA, YSLEER. CDR3 in amino acids: CASSQQAGGIETQYF. The CDR3 DNA reads TGCGCCAGCAGCCAACAAGCGGGGGGGATAGAGACCCAGTACTTC.

The chain couples TRBV29-1 to TRBJ1-2; maybe TRBD1 (5 bases). The V and J ends lost 3 bases and 6 bases respectively, with 20 bases between them. This CDR3 region has 15 residues. Germline values: CDR1 SQVTM, CDR2 ANQGSEA. CDR3 sequence: CSVEKGKQGGHGYTF. The CDR3 DNA is TGCAGCGTTGAGAAAGGGAAGCAGGGAGGGCATGGCTACACCTTC.

This chain connects TRBV18 to TRBJ2-3, with 9 positions matching TRBD1. The germline V gene encodes CDR1 KGHSH and CDR2 LQKENI. This CDR3 comprises 16 residues. The ends lost 5 bases at V and 3 bases at J; junction bases unmatched: 9. The CDR3 spells CASSSRDREYTDTQYF. CDR3 nucleotides: TGTGCCAGCTCAAGTCGGGACAGGGAATATACAGATACGCAGTATTTT. The full variable domain, completed using reference TRBV18 and TRBJ2-3, is NAGVMQNPRHLVRRRGQEARLRCSPMKGHSHVYWYRQLPEEGLKFMVYLQKENIIDESGMPKERFSAEFPKEGPSILRIQQVVRGDSAAYFCASSSRDREYTDTQYFGPGTRLTVL.

V is TRBV20-1 and J is TRBJ2-4; TRBD1 agrees at 9 bases. The V segment lost 8 bases and the J segment 13 bases; nucleotides outside the gene matches: 12. CDR1 and CDR2 (germline): DFQATT, SNEGSKA (reference sequence). The CDR3 is 12 amino acids. CDR3 sequence reads: CSCPGQGSEQYF. The CDR3 DNA reads TGCAGTTGTCCGGGACAGGGATCAGAGCAGTACTTC.

V is TRBV7-2 and J is TRBJ2-5; 12 bases map to TRBD1. The junction had 6 bases not matched to a gene; V was cut back by 3 bases and J by 4 bases. Germline V lookup: CDR1 SGHTA, CDR2 FQGNSA. The CDR3 spans 16 residues. The CDR3 nucleotides are TGTGCCAGCAGCTTGGTCGGGACAGGGGGCCGAGAGACCCAGTACTTC. This encodes CASSLVGTGGRETQYF.

V usage is TRBV9 and J usage is TRBJ1-2; 7 nucleotides line up with TRBD1. Trimming removed 3 bases from V and 4 bases from J; junction bases left unmatched: 6. Germline assignment: CDR1 SGDLS and CDR2 YYNGEE. The CDR3 loop spans 14 amino acids. The CDR3 loop reads CASSAGQNSYGYTF. CDR3 coding DNA: TGTGCCAGCAGCGCGGGACAGAATTCCTATGGCTACACCTTC. The entire variable domain, with the rest obtained from reference TRBV9 and TRBJ1-2, is as follows: DSGVTQTPKHLITATGQRVTLRCSPRSGDLSVYWYQQSLDQGLQFLIQYYNGEERAKGNILERFSAQQFPDLHSELNLSSLELGDSALYFCASSAGQNSYGYTFGSGTRLTVV.

In this sample, this clonotype turned up once. The gene calls are TRBV9 and TRBJ1-6; 9 bases agree with TRBD1. CDR1 and CDR2 from the germline V gene are SGDLS and YYNGEE. This CDR3 region has 15 residues. V was clipped by 3 bases and J by 10 bases; unmatched bases: 8. The CDR3: CASSGLGQGSSPLHF. DNA of the CDR3: TGTGCCAGCAGCGGGTTGGGACAGGGAAGCTCACCCCTCCACTTT.

The CDR3 is CASSPDEGELFF. Here the CDR3 DNA reads TGTGCCAGCAGCCCCGATGAAGGGGAGCTGTTTTTT. V and J are TRBV12-3 or TRBV12-4 and TRBJ2-2; D is undetermined. The CDR3 is 12 amino acids. V was trimmed by 6 bases and J by 8 bases, leaving 10 bases between them.

The V and J genes are TRBV28 and TRBJ2-1, with D perhaps matching TRBD1 (7 bases). The CDR3 spans 17 residues. V lost 3 bases to trimming and J lost 9 bases, with 24 bases between them. CDR1 and CDR2 from the germline V gene are MDHEN and SYDVKM. For the CDR3, the DNA is TGTGCCAGCAGTTTGTTTCACGGAGCAGGGGGGCTGGGTGAGCAGTTCTTC. This sequence encodes CASSLFHGAGGLGEQFF. The whole variable domain, remainder taken from reference TRBV28 and TRBJ2-1, is DVKVTQSSRYLVKRTGEKVFLECVQDMDHENMFWYRQDPGLGLRLIYFSYDVKMKEKGDIPEGYSVSREKKERFSLILESASTNQTSMYLCASSLFHGAGGLGEQFFGPGTRLTVL.